Following are 17 T cell receptor beta chains from one sample sequenced in a study of beta chain features in type 1 diabetes. Study-level points and caveats: Across all four CD4+ subsets, people with type 1 diabetes showed modestly shorter TCRB CDR3s.

Expressed TCRB transcripts were sequenced after all isolated RNA was converted to cDNA. Using immunoSEQ multiplex PCR, the repertoire was profiled, and TCRdb retains in-frame clones only, with some absent. This sample carries 17,000 or so clones, roughly three quarters of them seen once, and the ten largest clones take about 0.79%. These receptors' antigens are unknown. Sequencing was carried out using stem cell memory CD4+ T cells from blood. The receptors were gathered from a man aged 30 to 45 with type 1 diabetes.

The chain carries TRBV2 and TRBJ1-5; unclear D gene. The V gene lost 4 bases and the J gene lost 0 bases, with 13 bases spanning the gap. CDR3 size: 16 residues. The germline gives CDR1 SNHLY, CDR2 FYNNEI. CDR3: CASSGGSGSSNQPQHF. The CDR3 nucleotides read TGTGCCAGCAGTGGAGGGTCAGGCTCTAGCAATCAGCCCCAGCATTTT. The full variable domain, in which reference TRBV2 and TRBJ1-5 provide the parts outside the CDR3, is EPEVTQTPSHQVTQMGQEVILRCVPISNHLYFYWYRQILGQKVEFLVSFYNNEISEKSEIFDDQFSVERPDGSNFTLKIRSTKLEDSAMYFCASSGGSGSSNQPQHFGDGTRLSIL.

The chain couples TRBV5-1 to TRBJ2-1; perhaps TRBD1 as D (6 bases). V was clipped by 7 bases and J by 4 bases, with 9 bases between them. The CDR3 has 12 residues. Germline CDR1 SGHRS, CDR2 YFSETQ. The CDR3 sequence: CASEDRYNEQFF. The DNA of the CDR3 is TGCGCCAGCGAAGACAGGTACAATGAGCAGTTCTTC.

The CDR3 DNA is TGTGCCAGCGGGGCAAGGGGTCGCGAAAAACTGTTTTTT. It encodes CASGARGREKLFF. The V gene is TRBV27, the J gene TRBJ1-4, with a weak D call TRBD1 (5 bases). Trimming took off 8 bases at V and 8 bases at J, with 15 bases between the two ends. The CDR3 length is 13 residues. Germline CDR1 MNHEY, CDR2 SMNVEV (reference sequence).

The chain is built from TRBV25-1 and TRBJ1-5; the match to TRBD1 covers 11 bases. V lost 8 bases to trimming and J lost 1 base; unmatched junction nucleotides: 4. This CDR3 contains 15 residues. The germline V gene encodes CDR1 MGHDK and CDR2 SYGVNS. This chain's CDR3 is CASSGTGGSNQPQHF. CDR3 bases: TGTGCCAGCTCCGGGACAGGGGGGAGCAATCAGCCCCAGCATTTT.

The chain employs TRBV4-2 and TRBJ1-3; 7 bases map to TRBD1. From germline, CDR1 is LGHNA and CDR2 YNFKEQ. The CDR3 runs to 17 residues. V was pared by 0 bases and J by 4 bases, with 9 bases of the junction left unmatched. Here the CDR3 DNA reads TGTGCCAGCAGCCAAGATAGGGACAGCACCGCCGGAAACACCATATATTTT. Protein product: CASSQDRDSTAGNTIYF.

This sequence joins TRBV5-1 and TRBJ2-3, with TRBD2 matching over 12 bases. Trimming removed 5 bases from V and 5 bases from J; junction bases left unmatched: 6. Per the germline V gene, CDR1 is SGHRS and CDR2 is YFSETQ. There are 15 residues in the CDR3. CDR3 in DNA: TGCGCCAGCAGTTCCACTAGCGGGGGGATAGATACGCAGTATTTT. Translation: CASSSTSGGIDTQYF.

This clone occurred a few times. CDR3 loop: CAVGHPGISYEQYF. Here the CDR3 DNA reads TGTGCCGTTGGGCACCCCGGGATCTCCTACGAGCAGTACTTC. J is TRBJ2-7 and V is TRBV7-6; D may be TRBD2 (5 bases). Germline assignment: CDR1 SGHVS and CDR2 FNYEAQ. Trimming left V 11 bases short and J 0 bases short, with 17 bases between. The CDR3 covers 14 residues.

The rearrangement joins TRBV18 to TRBJ1-3; D not certain. The CDR3 runs to 16 residues. The germline V gene has CDR1 KGHSH and CDR2 LQKENI. V dropped 2 bases and J dropped 0 bases, with 11 bases sitting between them. CDR3 nucleotides: TGTGCCAGCTCACCAGCCAGCCGACTCTCTGGAAACACCATATATTTT. Its translation is CASSPASRLSGNTIYF. Using reference TRBV18 and TRBJ1-3 for the parts outside the CDR3, the full variable domain is NAGVMQNPRHLVRRRGQEARLRCSPMKGHSHVYWYRQLPEEGLKFMVYLQKENIIDESGMPKERFSAEFPKEGPSILRIQQVVRGDSAAYFCASSPASRLSGNTIYFGEGSWLTVV.

The V call is TRBV5-1, the J call TRBJ2-2, with a tentative D call TRBD1 (6 bases). V was trimmed by 3 bases and J by 5 bases, leaving 8 bases between them. The length of the CDR3 is 13 residues. Germline CDR1 SGHRS, CDR2 YFSETQ. CDR3 nucleotide sequence: TGCGCCAGCAGCTCAAGGGGGACCGGGGAGCTGTTTTTT. It specifies CASSSRGTGELFF.

J is TRBJ1-1 and V is TRBV5-4; the D is unclear. Trimming removed 0 bases at V and 2 bases at J, with 8 bases between. This CDR3 is 14 amino acids long. Germline loops: CDR1 SGHNT, CDR2 YYREEE (reference sequence). CDR3 sequence (DNA): TGTGCCAGCAGCTTGGGAGGAGACAACACTGAAGCTTTCTTT. It yields the protein CASSLGGDNTEAFF. The full variable domain, in which reference TRBV5-4 and TRBJ1-1 provide the parts outside the CDR3, is ETGVTQSPTHLIKTRGQQVTLRCSSQSGHNTVSWYQQALGQGPQFIFQYYREEENGRGNFPPRFSGLQFPNYSSELNVNALELDDSALYLCASSLGGDNTEAFFGQGTRLTVV.

V is TRBV2 and J is TRBJ2-1; 8 bases map to TRBD2. This CDR3 has 13 amino acids. With V trimmed by 4 bases and J by 8 bases, 4 bases remained unmatched. Germline values: CDR1 SNHLY, CDR2 FYNNEI. The DNA of the CDR3 is TGTGCCAGCAGTGGCCCGGGAGGGGATGAGCAGTTCTTC. It specifies CASSGPGGDEQFF.

The rearrangement links TRBV5-1 to TRBJ2-3; no reliable D call. The CDR3 extends over 14 amino acids. V lost 4 bases to trimming and J lost 6 bases, with 15 bases between them. CDR1 SGHRS and CDR2 YFSETQ come from the germline V gene. The CDR3 DNA is TGCGCCAGCAGCCCCGGCGAGCAACAGGATACGCAGTATTTT. Its protein product is CASSPGEQQDTQYF. The full variable domain, rest sourced from reference TRBV5-1 and TRBJ2-3, is KAGVTQTPRYLIKTRGQQVTLSCSPISGHRSVSWYQQTPGQGLQFLFEYFSETQRNKGNFPGRFSGRQFSNSRSEMNVSTLELGDSALYLCASSPGEQQDTQYFGPGTRLTVL.

This chain links TRBV4-3 with TRBJ1-4; weak D call: TRBD1 (6 bases). V lost 1 base to trimming and J lost 10 bases, with 13 bases between them. The CDR3 extends over 14 amino acids. Per the germline V gene, CDR1 is LGHNA and CDR2 is YSLEER. Here the CDR3 DNA reads TGCGCCAGCAGCCAAGGCAGGGGAGATGGAAAACTGTTTTTT. Amino acid sequence: CASSQGRGDGKLFF.

The chain carries TRBV6-5 and TRBJ1-3; maybe TRBD1 (5 bases). The CDR3 totals 15 residues. CDR1 MNHEY and CDR2 SVGAGI come from the germline V gene. Trimming cost V 4 bases and J 4 bases, with 14 bases left between them. The DNA of the CDR3 is TGTGCCAGCAGTTCAGGGCCCGCTCCCGGAAACACCATATATTTT. Its protein product is CASSSGPAPGNTIYF.

The chain has TRBV9 and TRBJ2-1; TRBD2 matches at 7 bases. Germline V CDR1 and CDR2: SGDLS, YYNGEE. The CDR3 spans 14 residues. The V segment lost 3 bases and the J segment 6 bases; nucleotides outside the gene matches: 6. This chain's CDR3 is CASSGDYQGNEQFF. The CDR3 DNA reads TGTGCCAGCAGCGGGGACTACCAAGGCAATGAGCAGTTCTTC.

The genes are TRBV11-2 and TRBJ2-5; D not certain. In germline, CDR1 is SGHAT, CDR2 FQNNGV. V lost 1 base to trimming and J lost 5 bases, with 11 bases between them. There are 14 residues in the CDR3. This chain's CDR3 is CASSLGPFGETQYF. In DNA form, the CDR3 reads TGTGCCAGCAGCTTAGGTCCTTTCGGGGAGACCCAGTACTTC.

The chain links TRBV7-2 to TRBJ2-7; D is undetermined. The CDR3 covers 12 residues. Deletions cut 5 bases from V and 5 bases from J, with 10 bases between. Germline V gene sequence: CDR1 SGHTA, CDR2 FQGNSA. CDR3 sequence: CASSLTLNEQYF. The DNA for the CDR3 is TGTGCCAGCAGCCTCACTCTCAACGAGCAGTACTTC.